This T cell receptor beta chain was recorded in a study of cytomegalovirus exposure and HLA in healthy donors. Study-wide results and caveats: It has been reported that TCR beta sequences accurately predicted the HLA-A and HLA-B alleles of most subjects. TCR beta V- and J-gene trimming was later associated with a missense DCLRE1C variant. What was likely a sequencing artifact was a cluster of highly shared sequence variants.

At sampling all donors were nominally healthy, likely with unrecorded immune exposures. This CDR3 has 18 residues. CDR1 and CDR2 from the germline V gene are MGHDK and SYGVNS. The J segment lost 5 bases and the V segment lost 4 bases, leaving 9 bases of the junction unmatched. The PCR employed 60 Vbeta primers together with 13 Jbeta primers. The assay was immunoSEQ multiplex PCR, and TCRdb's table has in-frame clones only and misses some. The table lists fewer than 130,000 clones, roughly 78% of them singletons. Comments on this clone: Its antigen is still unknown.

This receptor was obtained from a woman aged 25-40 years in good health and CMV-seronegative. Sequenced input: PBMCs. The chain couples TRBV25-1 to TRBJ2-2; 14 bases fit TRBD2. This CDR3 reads CASSGSRLAGGPTGELFF. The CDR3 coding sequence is TGTGCCAGCAGTGGTTCTAGACTAGCGGGAGGGCCTACCGGGGAGCTGTTTTTT.